Listed here are 5 T cell receptor beta chains from one sample, sequenced in a study of CD4 and CD8 cells across lung adenocarcinoma regions. Each CDR3 protein gets one entry after TCRdb re-called the PCR reads with MiXCR. The profile shows some 3,500 distinct CDR3 sequences, around 64% of them singletons. The source material was CD8+ T cells from the margin of a lung tumor. These receptor sequences come from a female donor with lung adenocarcinoma. The CD4 and CD8 labels of this study may be unreliable.

The rearrangement links TRBV6-5 to TRBJ2-2, with D possibly TRBD2 on 6 matching bases. V shed 0 bases and J shed 7 bases, with 18 bases lying between them. CDR1 is MNHEY, CDR2 SVGAGI, per germline. This CDR3 has 17 amino acids. The chain's CDR3 is CASSYSNRRDRDGELFF. In nucleotides, the CDR3 is TGTGCCAGCAGTTACTCGAATCGGCGGGACCGGGACGGGGAGCTGTTTTTT.

Within the sample, this clonotype is large. The V gene is TRBV10-3, the J gene TRBJ2-3; D is unclear. V lost 0 bases, J lost 3 bases, and 7 bases lay in between. This CDR3 region has 14 residues. CDR1 is ENHRY, CDR2 SYGVKD, per germline. This chain's CDR3 is CAISESSTTDTQYF. The CDR3 nucleotides are TGTGCCATCAGTGAGTCCAGTACTACAGATACGCAGTATTTT.

The rearrangement uses TRBV7-2 and TRBJ1-6; D gene unclear. V was pared by 1 base and J by 10 bases, with 8 bases between. Germline CDR1 SGHTA, CDR2 FQGNSA. The CDR3 is made up of 13 amino acids. The CDR3 is CASSLVKVSPLHF. The DNA for the CDR3 is TGTGCCAGCAGCTTAGTGAAGGTATCACCCCTCCACTTT. Together with reference TRBV7-2 and TRBJ1-6, the CDR3 gives the full variable domain: GAGVSQSPSNKVTEKGKDVELRCDPISGHTALYWYRQSLGQGLEFLIYFQGNSAPDKSGLPSDRFSAERTGGSVSTLTIQRTQQEDSAVYLCASSLVKVSPLHFGNGTRLTVT.

The chain couples TRBV27 to TRBJ2-2, with 8 nucleotides matching TRBD1. The CDR3 consists of 17 residues. CDR1 is MNHEY, CDR2 SMNVEV, per germline (reference sequence). V gave up 2 bases and J gave up 5 bases; unmatched junction bases: 10. This CDR3 reads CASSLKGGQGRTGELFF. CDR3 sequence (DNA): TGTGCCAGCAGTTTAAAAGGAGGACAGGGTCGGACCGGGGAGCTGTTTTTT.

The chain links TRBV11-2 to TRBJ2-5; D is perhaps TRBD2 (7 bases). The CDR3 is 15 amino acids. Trimming removed 1 base from V and 11 bases from J, with 20 bases in between. Per germline, CDR1 SGHAT and CDR2 FQNNGV. The CDR3 loop is CASSLALLAEGEQYF. The CDR3 DNA sequence: TGTGCCAGCAGCTTAGCTCTCCTAGCGGAGGGGGAGCAGTACTTC.